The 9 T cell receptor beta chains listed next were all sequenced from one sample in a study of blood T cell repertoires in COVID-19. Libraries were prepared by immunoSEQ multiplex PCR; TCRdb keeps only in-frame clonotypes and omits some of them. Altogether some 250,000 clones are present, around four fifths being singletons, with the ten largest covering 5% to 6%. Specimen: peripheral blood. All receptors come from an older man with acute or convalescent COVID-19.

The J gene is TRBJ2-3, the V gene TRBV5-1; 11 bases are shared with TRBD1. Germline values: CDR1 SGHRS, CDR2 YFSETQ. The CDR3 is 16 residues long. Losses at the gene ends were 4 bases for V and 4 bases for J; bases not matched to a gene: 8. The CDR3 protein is CASSTGPGQGADTQYF. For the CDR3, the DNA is TGCGCCAGCAGCACCGGGCCGGGACAGGGGGCAGATACGCAGTATTTT.

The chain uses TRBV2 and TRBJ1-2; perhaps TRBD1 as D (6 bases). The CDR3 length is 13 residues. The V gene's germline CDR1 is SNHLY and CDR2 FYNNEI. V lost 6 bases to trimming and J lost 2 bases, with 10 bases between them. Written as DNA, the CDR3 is TGTGCCAGCAGACAGGGTGGAAACTATGGCTACACCTTC. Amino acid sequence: CASRQGGNYGYTF.

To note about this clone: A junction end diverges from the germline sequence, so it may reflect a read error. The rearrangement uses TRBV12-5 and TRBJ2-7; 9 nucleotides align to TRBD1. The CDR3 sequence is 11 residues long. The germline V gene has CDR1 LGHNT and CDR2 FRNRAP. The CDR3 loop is CASGFDRGLDF. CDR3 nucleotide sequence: TGTGCTAGTGGTTTCGACAGGGGGTTGGACTTC.

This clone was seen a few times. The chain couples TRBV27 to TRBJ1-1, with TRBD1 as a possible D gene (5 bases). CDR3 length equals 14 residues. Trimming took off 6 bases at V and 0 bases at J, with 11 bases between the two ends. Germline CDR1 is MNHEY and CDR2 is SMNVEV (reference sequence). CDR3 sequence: CASRTGDLNTEAFF. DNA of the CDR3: TGTGCCAGCAGGACGGGGGATTTGAACACTGAAGCTTTCTTT.

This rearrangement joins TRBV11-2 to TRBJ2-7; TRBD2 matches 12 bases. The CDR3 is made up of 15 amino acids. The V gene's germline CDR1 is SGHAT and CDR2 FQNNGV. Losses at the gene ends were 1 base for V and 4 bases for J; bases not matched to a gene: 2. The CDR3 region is CASSLGLAGVYEQYF. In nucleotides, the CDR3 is TGTGCCAGCAGCTTAGGACTAGCGGGAGTATACGAGCAGTACTTC.

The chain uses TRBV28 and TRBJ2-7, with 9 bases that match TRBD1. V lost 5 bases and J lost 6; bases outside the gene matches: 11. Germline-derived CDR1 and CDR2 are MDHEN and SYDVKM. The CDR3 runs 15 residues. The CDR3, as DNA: TGTGCCAGCAGTATCACAGGGGGCGGAAGACTCGAGCAGTACTTC. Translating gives CASSITGGGRLEQYF.

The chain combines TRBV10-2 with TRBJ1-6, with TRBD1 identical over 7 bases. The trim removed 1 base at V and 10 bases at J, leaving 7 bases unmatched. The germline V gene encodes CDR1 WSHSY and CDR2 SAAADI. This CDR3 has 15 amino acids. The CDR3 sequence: CASSEWDSQRSPLHF. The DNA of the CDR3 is TGCGCCAGCAGTGAGTGGGACAGTCAGCGGTCACCCCTCCACTTT.

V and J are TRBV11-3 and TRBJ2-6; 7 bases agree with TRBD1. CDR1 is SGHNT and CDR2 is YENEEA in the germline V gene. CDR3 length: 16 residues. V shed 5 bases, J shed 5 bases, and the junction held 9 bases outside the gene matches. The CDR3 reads CASSPGQRVRANVLTF. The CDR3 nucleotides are TGTGCCAGCAGCCCGGGACAGAGGGTAAGGGCCAACGTCCTGACTTTC.

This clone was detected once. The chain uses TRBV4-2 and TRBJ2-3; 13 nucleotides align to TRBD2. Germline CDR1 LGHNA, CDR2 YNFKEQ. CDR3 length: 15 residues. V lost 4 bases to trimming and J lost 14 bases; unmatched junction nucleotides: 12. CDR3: CASSPGTSGDARGYF. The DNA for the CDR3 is TGTGCCAGCAGCCCCGGGACTAGCGGGGACGCCAGGGGGTATTTT.